This T cell receptor beta chain was recovered during a study of T cell responses to AZD1222 COVID-19 vaccine. Only in-frame clones appear in the TCRdb table, and some are missing; sequencing was by immunoSEQ multiplex PCR. The table has 99,000 or so clones, 70% to 90% seen once; the top ten hold about 2.9%. Turning to this clone: Its target is unknown.

Deletions cut 0 bases from V and 8 bases from J, with 11 bases between. The CDR3 is 13 residues long. Germline assignment: CDR1 SGHDT and CDR2 YYEEEE. Overall study findings and caveats: After the peak T cell response, and only then, were repertoires sampled.

The TCR comes from an adult in good health. The starting material was peripheral blood, obtained on day 0 of AZD1222 vaccination. The chain couples TRBV5-6 to TRBJ1-2, with a weak D call TRBD1 (5 bases). The DNA of the CDR3 is TGTGCCAGCAGCTTGGAAGGGGCCCCCGGCTACACCTTC. This codes for CASSLEGAPGYTF.